This TCR beta chain was profiled in a study of CD8 T cells in ankylosing spondylitis. The sample holds a few counts of this clonotype. TCRdb passed the 5' RACE reads through MiXCR, listing each CDR3 protein once. The table has 200,000 or so distinct CDR3 sequences, 20% to 30% seen once. From germline, CDR1 is DFQATT and CDR2 SNEGSKA (reference sequence). Unmatched junction bases numbered 10, after V lost 3 bases and J lost 3 bases. This CDR3 has 16 residues. Sequencing was carried out using blood, either unsorted or a sorted T cell fraction (not recorded which). The chain has TRBV20-1 and TRBJ2-1, with 8 bases fitting TRBD1. This sequence originates from a male donor with ankylosing spondylitis or in good health (not recorded which). The CDR3 protein is CSARPVGTGFYNEQFF. The CDR3 bases are TGCAGTGCTAGGCCCGTGGGGACAGGCTTCTACAATGAGCAGTTCTTC.